The 10 T cell receptor beta chains given below trace back to one sample, sequenced in a study of blood T cell repertoires in COVID-19. Data came from immunoSEQ multiplex PCR; TCRdb stores just in-frame clones and leaves some out. Of some 350,000 clones listed, roughly 90% are singletons. The source material was peripheral blood. Receptors were obtained from a woman aged 25 to 45 with COVID-19, enrolled during active disease.

The chain recombines TRBV11-3 with TRBJ2-2; D unclear. V was clipped by 2 bases and J by 7 bases, with 5 bases between them. The CDR3 consists of 12 residues. In germline, CDR1 is SGHNT, CDR2 YENEEA. Written as DNA, the CDR3 is TGTGCCAGCAGCTTACAGTACGGGGAGCTGTTTTTT. Its protein product is CASSLQYGELFF.

This clone has a single count. The V gene is TRBV6-2 or TRBV6-3, the J gene TRBJ1-5; D is undetermined. CDR1 is MNHEY and CDR2 is SVGEGT in the germline V gene. The CDR3 covers 15 residues. Deletions cut 2 bases from V and 3 bases from J, with 11 bases between. Here the CDR3 reads CASSYASGYNQPQHF. CDR3 sequence (DNA): TGTGCCAGCAGTTACGCTAGCGGTTACAATCAGCCCCAGCATTTT.

V usage is TRBV7-2 and J usage is TRBJ1-5; no clear D gene. This CDR3 contains 14 residues. V lost 5 bases and J lost 4, with 12 bases in between. Germline CDR1 reads SGHTA; CDR2 reads FQGNSA. DNA for the CDR3: TGTGCCAGCAGCCGCCCCGGGGTTAATCAGCCCCAGCATTTT. Translated, it gives CASSRPGVNQPQHF.

This chain links TRBV7-9 with TRBJ2-2; unclear D gene. The length of the CDR3 is 17 residues. Trimming took off 5 bases at V and 3 bases at J, with 19 bases between the two ends. CDR1 and CDR2 (germline): SEHNR, FQNEAQ (reference sequence). This CDR3 reads CASSLPPRSSYTGELFF. In DNA form, the CDR3 reads TGTGCCAGCAGCCTACCGCCACGTAGTAGCTACACCGGGGAGCTGTTTTTT.

The sample holds one count of this clone. The chain is built from TRBV7-2 and TRBJ1-1, with a tentative D call TRBD1 (6 bases). CDR1 SGHTA and CDR2 FQGNSA come from the germline V gene. Trimming removed 4 bases from V and 1 base from J, with 19 bases in between. CDR3 length: 17 amino acids. Written as DNA, the CDR3 is TGTGCCAGCAGCTCCTTAGGGCAGGGGCTGAGGAACACTGAAGCTTTCTTT. It is translated as CASSSLGQGLRNTEAFF. Full variable domain (remainder filled in from reference TRBV7-2 and TRBJ1-1): GAGVSQSPSNKVTEKGKDVELRCDPISGHTALYWYRQSLGQGLEFLIYFQGNSAPDKSGLPSDRFSAERTGGSVSTLTIQRTQQEDSAVYLCASSSLGQGLRNTEAFFGQGTRLTVV.

This clone has a single count. V gene TRBV19 combines with J gene TRBJ2-1; 9 nucleotides match TRBD2. J gave up 3 bases and V 5 bases, and 11 bases lay outside the gene matches. This CDR3 spans 17 amino acids. Germline values: CDR1 LNHDA, CDR2 SQIVND (reference sequence). The CDR3 DNA is TGTGCCAGTAGTCCCCTCCCGGGACTAGCAGACTACAATGAGCAGTTCTTC. Translating gives CASSPLPGLADYNEQFF.

The chain combines TRBV18 with TRBJ1-2, with TRBD1 matching over 11 bases. V was pared by 6 bases and J by 6 bases, with 15 bases of the junction left unmatched. The length of the CDR3 is 17 residues. The V gene's germline CDR1 is KGHSH and CDR2 LQKENI. This CDR3 is CASSPGQGELWGNGYTF. The CDR3 DNA reads as TGTGCCAGCTCGCCGGGACAGGGGGAACTATGGGGAAATGGCTACACCTTC.

In this sample, this clone turned up a few times. The CDR3 sequence: CASSSVRDSGPGDEQYF. The CDR3 coding sequence is TGTGCCAGCAGCTCAGTCCGTGATAGCGGCCCTGGGGACGAGCAGTACTTC. The chain has TRBV11-2 and TRBJ2-7; possibly TRBD2 for D (6 bases). Germline lookup yields CDR1 SGHAT and CDR2 FQNNGV. The CDR3 length is 17 residues. The V gene lost 4 bases and the J gene lost 5 bases, with 24 bases spanning the gap.

This clone was seen a few times. The chain joins TRBV6-4 to TRBJ2-1; 10 bases are shared with TRBD2. Germline values: CDR1 MRHNA, CDR2 SNTAGT. This CDR3 comprises 15 residues. Trimming at V came to 3 bases and at J to 8 bases, leaving 7 bases not matched to a gene. CDR3 in DNA: TGTGCCAGCAGTGAATCCTCTAGCGGGAGCCATGAGCAGTTCTTC. Protein: CASSESSSGSHEQFF.

The chain has TRBV4-1 and TRBJ1-5; D not resolved. From germline, CDR1 is MGHRA and CDR2 YSYEKL. V was clipped by 0 bases and J by 1 base, with 16 bases between them. This CDR3 comprises 18 residues. CDR3 in amino acids: CASSQDSGERRSNQPQHF. CDR3 coding DNA: TGCGCCAGCAGCCAAGATAGTGGGGAAAGGAGGAGCAATCAGCCCCAGCATTTT.